Below are 21 T cell receptor beta chains sequenced from a single sample in a study of preoperative IRX-2 immunotherapy in early breast cancer. The protocol was immunoSEQ multiplex PCR, while the TCRdb copy is restricted to in-frame clones and leaves out a portion. The data show some 59,000 clones, less than 95% seen once. Treatment given: preoperative locoregional IRX-2 cytokine immunotherapy. Specimen collection occurred from a patient treated with IRX-2 immunotherapy. The source is a human donor with breast cancer.

The chain carries TRBV6-5 and TRBJ2-1, with D possibly being TRBD1 or TRBD2 (5 bases each). Germline-derived CDR1 and CDR2 are MNHEY and SVGAGI. The CDR3 is made up of 13 amino acids. V dropped 8 bases and J dropped 3 bases, with 11 bases sitting between them. The CDR3 nucleotides read TGTGCCAGCGGGGGTCCGCTCTACAATGAGCAGTTCTTC. As protein: CASGGPLYNEQFF.

V is TRBV28 and J is TRBJ1-3; D is undetermined. The CDR3 is 13 residues long. Germline-derived CDR1 and CDR2 are MDHEN and SYDVKM. CDR3 residues: CASGFFSGNTIYF. CDR3 nucleotide sequence: TGTGCGTCTGGCTTTTTCTCTGGAAACACCATATATTTT.

In DNA form, the CDR3 reads TGTGCCAGCAGCTTGAGTAGGGCCCGTCCAGGCTACACCTTC. The encoded protein is CASSLSRARPGYTF. This chain links TRBV7-2 with TRBJ1-2; D is undetermined. Trimming left V 3 bases short and J 8 bases short, with 16 bases between. Germline values: CDR1 SGHTA, CDR2 FQGNSA. This CDR3 has 14 amino acids. The full variable domain, its missing parts supplied by reference TRBV7-2 and TRBJ1-2, is GAGVSQSPSNKVTEKGKDVELRCDPISGHTALYWYRQSLGQGLEFLIYFQGNSAPDKSGLPSDRFSAERTGGSVSTLTIQRTQQEDSAVYLCASSLSRARPGYTFGSGTRLTVV.

This chain uses TRBV4-2 with TRBJ2-1; 11 nucleotides agree with TRBD2. Germline-derived CDR1 and CDR2 are LGHNA and YNFKEQ. The V gene end was trimmed by 1 base and the J gene end by 5 bases; junction bases not matched to a gene: 1. This CDR3 has 15 amino acids. The DNA for the CDR3 is TGTGCCAGCAGCCAAGTACTAGCGGGGGACAATGAGCAGTTCTTC. Translating it yields CASSQVLAGDNEQFF.

The rearrangement links TRBV5-1 to TRBJ2-1; weak D call: TRBD2 (6 bases). V was shortened by 6 bases and J by 0 bases, with 10 bases between the two germline ends. Looked up from germline, CDR1 is SGHRS and CDR2 is YFSETQ. The CDR3 totals 14 residues. The CDR3 loop is CASTPGSSYNEQFF. CDR3 sequence (DNA): TGCGCCAGCACCCCCGGGAGCTCCTACAATGAGCAGTTCTTC.

This clone was seen once. The chain carries TRBV11-3 and TRBJ2-7; a possible D gene is TRBD1 (6 bases). The germline V and J ends were trimmed by 7 bases and 3 bases, with 19 bases remaining between them. CDR1 is SGHNT and CDR2 is YENEEA in the germline V gene. The length of the CDR3 is 15 residues. In nucleotides, the CDR3 is TGTGCCAGCATCTCTACAGGGTTTCGGATCTACGAGCAGTACTTC. It yields the protein CASISTGFRIYEQYF. Filled out from reference TRBV11-3 and TRBJ2-7, the complete variable domain reads EAGVVQSPRYKIIEKKQPVAFWCNPISGHNTLYWYLQNLGQGPELLIRYENEEAVDDSQLPKDRFSAERLKGVDSTLKIQPAELGDSAVYLCASISTGFRIYEQYFGPGTRLTVT.

This clone was detected only a few times. The J gene is TRBJ1-5, the V gene TRBV9; D not resolved. The germline V gene has CDR1 SGDLS and CDR2 YYNGEE. The V gene lost 0 bases and the J gene lost 5 bases, with 9 bases spanning the gap. CDR3 length: 14 residues. CDR3 region: CASSVGGRYQPQHF. The DNA for the CDR3 is TGTGCCAGCAGCGTAGGAGGCAGATATCAGCCCCAGCATTTT.

The gene calls are TRBV7-2 and TRBJ2-7; a possible D gene is TRBD2 (5 bases). Germline assignment: CDR1 SGHTA and CDR2 FQGNSA. V was trimmed by 4 bases and J by 6 bases, leaving 13 bases between them. This CDR3 is built from 13 residues. CDR3 sequence (DNA): TGTGCCAGCAGCTCCCAACTAGTCTCCGAGCAGTACTTC. Amino acids: CASSSQLVSEQYF.

The chain is built from TRBV14 and TRBJ1-2; D is ambiguous. Trimming pared 3 bases from V and 1 base from J, leaving 6 bases between. The CDR3 consists of 13 residues. Germline CDR1 reads SGHDN; CDR2 reads FVKESK. Here the CDR3 DNA reads TGTGCCAGCAGCCAGCAAGTTAACTATGGCTACACCTTC. Amino acid sequence: CASSQQVNYGYTF.

V is TRBV14 and J is TRBJ2-7, with 8 nucleotides matching TRBD1. Germline loops: CDR1 SGHDN, CDR2 FVKESK. V lost 2 bases, J lost 3 bases, and 9 bases stayed unmatched. CDR3 size: 16 residues. The CDR3 bases are TGTGCCAGCAGCCAAAGATTGGACAGGGCTATCTACGAGCAGTACTTC. Its translation: CASSQRLDRAIYEQYF.

This clone was observed once. The chain links TRBV29-1 to TRBJ1-4, with 8 bases that match TRBD1. The CDR3 has 15 amino acids. Germline V gene sequence: CDR1 SQVTM, CDR2 ANQGSEA. The ends lost 6 bases at V and 7 bases at J; junction bases unmatched: 13. The CDR3, as DNA: TGCAGCGTGCGGGACAGGCGCCAAGGAAGTGAAAAACTGTTTTTT. Protein: CSVRDRRQGSEKLFF.

The CDR3 region is CASSLAQGGQPQHF. The CDR3 DNA is TGTGCCAGCAGCTTAGCGCAGGGCGGGCAGCCCCAGCATTTT. The rearrangement links TRBV7-9 to TRBJ1-5; D is perhaps TRBD1 (5 bases). V dropped 0 bases and J dropped 7 bases, with 10 bases sitting between them. In germline, CDR1 is SEHNR, CDR2 FQNEAQ (reference sequence). This CDR3 has 14 residues.

The V and J genes are TRBV7-2 and TRBJ1-1; D is ambiguous. Germline values: CDR1 SGHTA, CDR2 FQGNSA. The CDR3 consists of 13 residues. V lost 5 bases to trimming and J lost 6 bases, with 13 bases between them. The CDR3 is CASSAIPGAEAFF. The CDR3 coding sequence is TGTGCCAGCAGCGCAATTCCGGGAGCTGAAGCTTTCTTT.

The rearrangement uses TRBV19 and TRBJ2-5, with D perhaps being TRBD1 or TRBD2 (5 bases each). V was trimmed by 4 bases and J by 7 bases, leaving 13 bases between them. The CDR3 has 13 amino acids. CDR1 is LNHDA, CDR2 SQIVND, per germline (reference sequence). The CDR3 bases are TGTGCCAGTAGTACCGGGCCTGGGGGGACCCAGTACTTC. Translated: CASSTGPGGTQYF.

The rearrangement joins TRBV7-2 to TRBJ1-2, with 9 bases lining up with TRBD1. The CDR3 runs 17 residues. The ends lost 5 bases at V and 2 bases at J; junction bases unmatched: 12. In germline, CDR1 is SGHTA, CDR2 FQGNSA. Here the CDR3 reads CASSPGGGQGFNYGYTF. CDR3 bases: TGTGCCAGCAGCCCGGGGGGGGGACAGGGATTCAACTATGGCTACACCTTC.

This chain links TRBV5-4 with TRBJ2-7; the match to TRBD1 covers 10 bases. CDR1 is SGHNT and CDR2 is YYREEE in the germline V gene (reference sequence). The CDR3 consists of 14 residues. J lost 6 bases, V lost 5 bases, and 8 bases had no gene match. The CDR3 sequence is CASRSGTGAPEQYF. The CDR3 DNA reads as TGTGCCAGCAGATCCGGGACAGGGGCTCCCGAGCAGTACTTC.

The J gene is TRBJ1-1, the V gene TRBV21-1. TRBV21-1 is designated a pseudogene. The CDR3 contains 16 residues. The CDR3 is CASSKDRRDTSTEAFF. For the CDR3, the DNA is TGTGCCAGCAGCAAAGACAGGAGGGACACCTCCACTGAAGCTTTCTTT.

This chain joins TRBV9 and TRBJ1-4; no clear D gene. The germline V gene has CDR1 SGDLS and CDR2 YYNGEE. There are 12 residues in the CDR3. Trimming stripped 4 bases from V and 10 bases from J, with 11 bases between. The CDR3 here is CASSPAVGKLFF. The CDR3 DNA follows: TGTGCCAGCAGCCCGGCCGTGGGAAAACTGTTTTTT.

This rearrangement joins TRBV18 to TRBJ1-2; D not resolved. The CDR3 is made up of 17 amino acids. The germline CDR1 and CDR2 sequences are KGHSH and LQKENI. V lost 3 bases and J lost 1, with 18 bases in between. The CDR3 loop is CASSPWKTTADNYGYTF. CDR3 bases: TGTGCCAGCTCACCGTGGAAAACTACAGCGGATAACTATGGCTACACCTTC.

V usage is TRBV29-1 and J usage is TRBJ2-7; the D is unclear. V shed 2 bases and J shed 0 bases, with 8 bases lying between them. Looked up from germline, CDR1 is SQVTM and CDR2 is ANQGSEA. The CDR3 has 13 residues. CDR3 nucleotide sequence: TGCAGCGTTGAATCGGGCGGCTCCTACGAGCAGTACTTC. This encodes CSVESGGSYEQYF.

The rearrangement uses TRBV5-4 and TRBJ1-4, with D hard to call. Germline V CDR1 and CDR2: SGHNT, YYREEE (reference sequence). The CDR3 is made up of 17 amino acids. V shed 4 bases and J shed 7 bases, with 23 bases lying between them. CDR3 nucleotides: TGTGCCAGCAGCCCTAACAATTGGACGGTATCGGTTGAAAAACTGTTTTTT. Its protein is CASSPNNWTVSVEKLFF.